This TCR beta chain was documented in a study of T cell responses to AZD1222 COVID-19 vaccine. The V end lost 1 base, the J end lost 2 bases, and 12 bases lay between the germline ends. Germline CDR1 reads LNHDA; CDR2 reads SQIVND (reference sequence). This CDR3 comprises 16 residues. Sequencing used immunoSEQ multiplex PCR; TCRdb keeps in-frame clones, though not all of them. This sample has 140,000 to 150,000 clones, with approximately 90% found just once. The chain combines TRBV19 with TRBJ1-3; D is unresolved. The receptor's source is an adult in good health. The sequences come from peripheral blood, collected on day 0 of AZD1222 vaccination. The CDR3 nucleotides read TGTGCCAGTAGTATAGTTCGGGAAATCGCTGGAAACACCATATATTTT. Translating it yields CASSIVREIAGNTIYF.